The clone carrying this TCR beta chain was found a few times. Antigen unknown. The data were taken from a study of beta chain features in type 1 diabetes. Each population that was sorted was more than 95% pure. The entirety of the isolated RNA underwent reverse transcription, so expressed TCRB transcripts were sequenced. Libraries were prepared by immunoSEQ multiplex PCR; TCRdb keeps only in-frame clonotypes and omits some of them. The table includes more than 250,000 clones, around an eighth detected once. J gave up 0 bases and V 5 bases, and 7 bases lay outside the gene matches. In germline, CDR1 is SGHTA, CDR2 FQGTGA. The CDR3 consists of 16 residues. Study outcomes and limitations: All four CD4+ subsets of Type 1 diabetes patients contained TCRB CDR3s that were moderately but significantly shorter. Possible PCR preference for shorter templates applied equally to patients and controls. Compared to healthy donors, patients appeared to have naive, central memory and Treg TCRB repertoires that were more alike.

The chain combines TRBV7-3 with TRBJ2-1; 7 bases are a match to TRBD2. The sequence derives from a man under 40 with type 1 diabetes. Sequenced material: naive CD4+ T cells from blood. DNA for the CDR3: TGTGCCAGCAGCCCTTCGGGGGGTAACTCCTACAATGAGCAGTTCTTC. Translated, it gives CASSPSGGNSYNEQFF.